This TCR beta chain was recovered during a study of shared clonotypes between healthy human individuals. Study in general: A few men and a couple of women, aged 18 to 49, were donors. Study findings and constraints: Researchers found naive subsets generally carried larger estimated richness than memory subsets. The sampled material consisted only of blood, and tissue repertoires are likely to differ.

Generated by immunoSEQ multiplex PCR, the TCRdb table keeps only in-frame clones and is missing some. The data show roughly 200,000 clones, with 66% seen just once and under 11% held by the top ten. Only Caucasian adults living in Nashville, Tennessee made up the donor group. This clone was found once. Its antigen remains unknown. This TCR derives from a young man in good health. What was sequenced was memory CD4+ T cells sorted from blood. This sample's subset: CD45RA-negative fraction.

The CDR3 nucleotides are TGTGCCAGCAGTGAATTACGCACATCCGGGGAGCTGTTTTTT. Translating gives CASSELRTSGELFF. V gene TRBV25-1 combines with J gene TRBJ2-2, with unresolved D. The germline gives CDR1 MGHDK, CDR2 SYGVNS. CDR3 length: 14 amino acids. V shed 1 base and J shed 6 bases, with 9 bases lying between them.